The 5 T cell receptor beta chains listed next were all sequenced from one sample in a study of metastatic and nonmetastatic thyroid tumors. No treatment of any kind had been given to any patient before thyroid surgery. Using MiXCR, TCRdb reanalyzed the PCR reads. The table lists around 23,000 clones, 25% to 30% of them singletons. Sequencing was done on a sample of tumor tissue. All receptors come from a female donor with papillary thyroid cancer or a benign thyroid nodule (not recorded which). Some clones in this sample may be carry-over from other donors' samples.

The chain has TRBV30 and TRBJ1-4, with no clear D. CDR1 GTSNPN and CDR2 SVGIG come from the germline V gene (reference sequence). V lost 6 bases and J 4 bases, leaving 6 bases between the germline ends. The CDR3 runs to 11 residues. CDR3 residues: CACYINEKLFF. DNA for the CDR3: TGTGCCTGTTACATTAATGAAAAACTGTTTTTT.

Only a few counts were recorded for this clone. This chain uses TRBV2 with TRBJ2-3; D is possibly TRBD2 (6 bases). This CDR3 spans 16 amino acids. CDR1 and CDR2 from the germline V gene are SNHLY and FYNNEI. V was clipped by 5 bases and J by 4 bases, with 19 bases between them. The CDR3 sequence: CASSHRTIWGADTQYF. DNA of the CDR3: TGTGCCAGCAGTCACCGGACTATCTGGGGTGCAGATACGCAGTATTTT.

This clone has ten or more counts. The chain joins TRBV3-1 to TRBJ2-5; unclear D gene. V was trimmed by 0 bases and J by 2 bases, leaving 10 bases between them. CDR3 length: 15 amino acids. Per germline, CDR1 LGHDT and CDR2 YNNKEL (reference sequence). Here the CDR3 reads CASSQEQSLQETQYF. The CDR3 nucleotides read TGTGCCAGCAGCCAAGAACAGAGCTTACAAGAGACCCAGTACTTC.

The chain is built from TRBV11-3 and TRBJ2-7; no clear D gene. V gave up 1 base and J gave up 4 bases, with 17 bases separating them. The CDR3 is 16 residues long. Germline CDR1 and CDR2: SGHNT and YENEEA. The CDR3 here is CASSLVGTQLSYEQYF. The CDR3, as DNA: TGTGCCAGCAGCTTAGTAGGCACCCAGTTAAGTTACGAGCAGTACTTC.

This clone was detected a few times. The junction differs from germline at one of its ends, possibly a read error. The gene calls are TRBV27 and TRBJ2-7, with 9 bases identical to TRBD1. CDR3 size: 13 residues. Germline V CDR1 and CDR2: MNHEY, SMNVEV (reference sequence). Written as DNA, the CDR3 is TGTGCCAGCAGTTTGGACAGGGGTTACGATCAGTACTTC. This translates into CASSLDRGYDQYF.